Reported below is one TCR beta chain. Its antigen is undetermined. CDR3 size: 13 residues. CDR1 is SNHLY, CDR2 FYNNEI, per germline. V trimming: 6 bases; J trimming: 6 bases; junction bases outside the gene matches: 4. The treatment was: approximately 18 received Ad26.COV2.S at low or high dose, single or two shots; a few received placebo; per-sample allocation not given. Sampling was done on day 63 after the first vaccine or placebo injection. It was an adult aged 18-55 years in Boston who was the donor. The record originates from a study of Ad26.COV2.S vaccination and SARS-CoV-2 variants. The assay was immunoSEQ multiplex PCR, and TCRdb's table has in-frame clones only and misses some. The table shows around 340,000 clones, with about 87% occurring only once. Study-wide points: Reported post-vaccination CD8+ and CD4+ T cell responses to spike showed substantial breadth.

Material: peripheral blood, obtained in a trial of Ad26.COV2.S vaccine versus placebo. The rearrangement uses TRBV2 and TRBJ1-5; 8 bases align to TRBD1. This clonotype was sampled from a person between 18 and 60 years old who received the Ad26.COV2.S COVID-19 vaccine or a placebo. The CDR3 region has the DNA TGTGCCAGCAGATCCCAGGGGGCTCAGCCCCAGCATTTT. Its protein is CASRSQGAQPQHF.